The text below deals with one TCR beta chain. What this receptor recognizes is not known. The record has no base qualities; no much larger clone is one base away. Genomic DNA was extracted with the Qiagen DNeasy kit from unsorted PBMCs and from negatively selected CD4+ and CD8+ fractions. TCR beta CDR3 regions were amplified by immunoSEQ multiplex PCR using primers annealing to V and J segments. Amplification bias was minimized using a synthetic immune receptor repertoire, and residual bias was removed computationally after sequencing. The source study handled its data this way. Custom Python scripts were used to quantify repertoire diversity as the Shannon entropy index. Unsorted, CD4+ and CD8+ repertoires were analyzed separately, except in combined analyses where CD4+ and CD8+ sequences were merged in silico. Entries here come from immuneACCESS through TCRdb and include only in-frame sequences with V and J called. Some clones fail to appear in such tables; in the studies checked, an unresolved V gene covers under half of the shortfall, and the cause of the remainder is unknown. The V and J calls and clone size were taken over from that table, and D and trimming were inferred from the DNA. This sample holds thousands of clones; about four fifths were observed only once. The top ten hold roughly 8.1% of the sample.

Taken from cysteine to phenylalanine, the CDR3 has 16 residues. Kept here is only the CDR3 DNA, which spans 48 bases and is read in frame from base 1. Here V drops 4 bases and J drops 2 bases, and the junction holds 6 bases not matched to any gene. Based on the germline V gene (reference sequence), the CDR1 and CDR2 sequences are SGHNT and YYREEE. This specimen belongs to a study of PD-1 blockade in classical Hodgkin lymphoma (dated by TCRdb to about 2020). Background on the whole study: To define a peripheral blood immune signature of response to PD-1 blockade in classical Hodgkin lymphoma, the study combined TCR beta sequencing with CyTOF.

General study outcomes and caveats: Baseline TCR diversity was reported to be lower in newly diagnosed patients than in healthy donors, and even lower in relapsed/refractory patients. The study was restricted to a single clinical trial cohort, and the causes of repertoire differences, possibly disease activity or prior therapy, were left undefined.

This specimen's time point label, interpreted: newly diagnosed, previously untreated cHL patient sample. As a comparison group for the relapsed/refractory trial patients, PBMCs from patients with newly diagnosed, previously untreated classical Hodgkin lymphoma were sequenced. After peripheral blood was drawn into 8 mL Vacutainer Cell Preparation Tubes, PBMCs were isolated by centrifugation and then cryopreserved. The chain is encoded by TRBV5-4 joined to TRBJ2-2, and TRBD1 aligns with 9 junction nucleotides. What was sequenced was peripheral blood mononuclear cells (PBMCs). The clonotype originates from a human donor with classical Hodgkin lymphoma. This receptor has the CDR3 CASSQADRGNTGELFF. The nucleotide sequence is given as TGTGCCAGCAGCCAGGCGGACAGGGGAAACACCGGGGAGCTGTTTTTT. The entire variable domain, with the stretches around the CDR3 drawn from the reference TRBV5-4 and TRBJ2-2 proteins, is ETGVTQSPTHLIKTRGQQVTLRCSSQSGHNTVSWYQQALGQGPQFIFQYYREEENGRGNFPPRFSGLQFPNYSSELNVNALELDDSALYLCASSQADRGNTGELFFGEGSRLTVL.